This T cell receptor (beta chain) appears in the sequencing data of a study of blood T cell repertoires in COVID-19. In the study overall: The samples span acute and convalescent COVID-19 from the United States, Italy and Spain. From T cells, B-cell-depleted T cells, or PBMCs came the material, which was cDNA or gDNA.

Original methodology: The assay estimated nucleated cells by amplifying reference gene primers. TCRdb's table, derived via immunoSEQ multiplex PCR, lists solely in-frame clones and lacks some. V and J calls plus clone size are reproduced from that table; the DNA served to infer D and trimming. This table holds just under 20,000 clones, nearly 90% found once. This CDR3 region has 15 residues. Losses at the gene ends were 3 bases for V and 7 bases for J; bases not matched to a gene: 8. In germline, CDR1 is MDHEN, CDR2 SYDVKM. This TCR derives from a human donor with active COVID-19. The donor label of this sample is uncertain. V and J are TRBV28 and TRBJ1-5; TRBD1 matches 8 bases. The sample was peripheral blood. The CDR3 reads CASSLTGVLGQPQHF. CDR3 in DNA: TGTGCCAGCAGTTTGACAGGGGTTTTAGGGCAGCCCCAGCATTTT.